This passage covers 29 T cell receptor beta chains from one sample sequenced in a study of response to subunit inactivated influenza vaccine. TCRdb reanalysed the RT-PCR reads using MiXCR and keeps one entry per CDR3 protein. Of about half a million distinct CDR3 sequences detected, about 7.6% appear once; the ten largest clones hold 10% to 15%. Specimen: PBMCs from blood, collected 23 months after vaccination. Every receptor here comes from a man between 50 and 75 years old who received an inactivated influenza vaccine.

CDR3: CASVRDMSSYNEQFF. CDR3 in DNA: TGTGCCAGCGTCCGGGACATGTCCTCCTACAATGAGCAGTTCTTC. The chain combines TRBV7-2 with TRBJ2-1; D might be TRBD1 (6 bases). The V gene's germline CDR1 is SGHTA and CDR2 FQGNSA. Trimming took off 8 bases at V and 0 bases at J, with 14 bases between the two ends. CDR3 length: 15 amino acids.

This clonotype was seen many times. The gene calls are TRBV10-2 and TRBJ2-1; maybe TRBD2 (6 bases). The CDR3 is made up of 14 amino acids. Germline V gene sequence: CDR1 WSHSY, CDR2 SAAADI. V lost 6 bases, J lost 2 bases, and 11 bases lay in between. The CDR3 nucleotides are TGCGCCAGCAGAAAGGAGGGCCCCTACAATGAGCAGTTCTTC. This sequence encodes CASRKEGPYNEQFF.

This clonotype came up many times. The chain couples TRBV10-3 to TRBJ2-1; D is undetermined. Germline CDR1 reads ENHRY; CDR2 reads SYGVKD. With 0 bases removed from V and 0 bases from J, the gap between germline ends came to 12 bases. This CDR3 region has 17 residues. The CDR3: CAISESVQPSSYNEQFF. In DNA form, the CDR3 reads TGTGCCATCAGTGAGTCGGTACAGCCCAGCTCCTACAATGAGCAGTTCTTC.

The V call is TRBV28, the J call TRBJ2-5; 9 bases match TRBD2. Germline V gene lookup returns CDR1 MDHEN and CDR2 SYDVKM. J lost 2 bases, V lost 4 bases, and 11 bases had no gene match. There are 17 residues in the CDR3. CDR3 protein: CASSSRTWRGGQETQYF. CDR3 sequence (DNA): TGTGCCAGCAGTTCCCGGACTTGGCGGGGGGGACAAGAGACCCAGTACTTC.

The table lists this clonotype with many counts. This chain joins TRBV6-5 and TRBJ2-1; TRBD1 might be the D (5 bases). Germline CDR1 reads MNHEY; CDR2 reads SVGAGI. The CDR3 is made up of 14 amino acids. The germline V and J ends were trimmed by 0 bases and 2 bases, with 5 bases remaining between them. For the CDR3, the DNA is TGTGCCAGCAGTTACTCGGACACCTACAATGAGCAGTTCTTC. It encodes CASSYSDTYNEQFF.

The chain uses TRBV6-2 or TRBV6-3 and TRBJ2-1; TRBD1 agrees at 7 bases. The V gene's germline CDR1 is MNHEY and CDR2 SVGEGT. Unmatched junction bases numbered 7, after V lost 7 bases and J lost 7 bases. This CDR3 spans 13 amino acids. The CDR3 nucleotides read TGTGCCAGCAAGGACAGGAGTACGAATGAGCAGTTCTTC. Encoded protein: CASKDRSTNEQFF.

J is TRBJ2-1 and V is TRBV12-3 or TRBV12-4, with 13 positions matching TRBD2. CDR3 length: 15 residues. V gave up 1 base and J gave up 9 bases; unmatched junction bases: 3. This CDR3 reads CASSLDTSGGVEQFF. CDR3 nucleotide sequence: TGTGCCAGCAGTTTAGACACTAGCGGGGGGGTTGAGCAGTTCTTC.

CDR3 amino acids: CASSFSGTGWDEQFF. Written as DNA, the CDR3 is TGTGCCAGCAGTTTCTCCGGGACAGGGTGGGATGAGCAGTTCTTC. J is TRBJ2-1 and V is TRBV12-3 or TRBV12-4; 9 bases are a match to TRBD1. CDR3 length: 15 amino acids. The V segment lost 3 bases and the J segment 8 bases; nucleotides outside the gene matches: 8.

In this sample, this clonotype turned up a few times. V is TRBV12-3 or TRBV12-4 and J is TRBJ2-1, with a weak D call TRBD2 (5 bases). The CDR3 runs 15 residues. V was trimmed by 3 bases and J by 5 bases, leaving 14 bases between them. Here the CDR3 reads CASSFRGRNDNEQFF. The CDR3 DNA is TGTGCCAGCAGTTTTCGAGGGCGAAACGACAATGAGCAGTTCTTC.

This clonotype has more than one count but fewer than ten. The chain links TRBV29-1 to TRBJ2-5, with 10 bases that match TRBD1. The CDR3 totals 16 residues. Germline V gene sequence: CDR1 SQVTM, CDR2 ANQGSEA. The ends lost 6 bases at V and 5 bases at J; junction bases unmatched: 15. The CDR3 bases are TGCAGCGTCCTGACAGGGGGCTCGTACCGTTGGGAGACCCAGTACTTC. Translating it yields CSVLTGGSYRWETQYF.

The table lists this clonotype with many counts. The genes are TRBV9 and TRBJ1-3; D not resolved. The CDR3 contains 15 residues. Trimming removed 0 bases at V and 1 base at J, with 8 bases between. CDR1 SGDLS and CDR2 YYNGEE come from the germline V gene. CDR3 loop: CASSVGAGSGNTIYF. For the CDR3, the DNA is TGTGCCAGCAGCGTAGGTGCGGGATCTGGAAACACCATATATTTT.

This clonotype was detected many times. The chain joins TRBV20-1 to TRBJ2-7; TRBD2 agrees at 8 bases. Germline V gene sequence: CDR1 DFQATT, CDR2 SNEGSKA (reference sequence). The CDR3 is 16 residues long. V lost 1 base, J lost 2 bases, and 10 bases stayed unmatched. CDR3 loop: CSARALGREVTYEQYF. For the CDR3, the DNA is TGCAGTGCTAGAGCCCTCGGGCGGGAGGTTACCTACGAGCAGTACTTC.

This clonotype has a count of ten or more. This chain uses TRBV6-2 or TRBV6-3 with TRBJ2-7, with TRBD1 matching over 8 bases. Germline CDR1 and CDR2: MNHEY and SVGEGT. Trimming took 6 bases from V and 0 from J; bases not matched to a gene: 4. This CDR3 contains 14 residues. In nucleotides, the CDR3 is TGTGCCAGCAGCCGACAGGGGAGCTCCTACGAGCAGTACTTC. Protein product: CASSRQGSSYEQYF.

This clonotype was observed many times. V usage is TRBV12-3 or TRBV12-4 and J usage is TRBJ1-2, with D perhaps matching TRBD1 (5 bases). This CDR3 has 12 amino acids. Trimming pared 6 bases from V and 9 bases from J, leaving 14 bases between. CDR3 sequence: CASRPSGVRYTF. In DNA, the CDR3 is TGTGCCAGCAGGCCCTCGGGGGTTCGCTACACCTTC.

This clonotype has at least ten counts. CDR3 loop: CASSFTGARGYTF. The CDR3 DNA reads TGTGCCAGCAGTTTCACCGGGGCGAGGGGCTACACCTTC. V usage is TRBV6-5 and J usage is TRBJ1-2; possible D gene TRBD1, 5 bases. CDR1 and CDR2 from the germline V gene are MNHEY and SVGAGI. There are 13 residues in the CDR3. Trimming pared 4 bases from V and 8 bases from J, leaving 14 bases between.

This clonotype was seen repeatedly, ten times or more. The V and J genes are TRBV5-1 and TRBJ2-1; a weak D match, TRBD2 (5 bases). CDR1 is SGHRS and CDR2 is YFSETQ in the germline V gene. The CDR3 has 13 amino acids. Trimming removed 4 bases at V and 16 bases at J, with 21 bases between. The CDR3 DNA is TGCGCCAGCAGCCCCCGACGGCACAATGAGGGATTCTTC. Translation gives CASSPRRHNEGFF.

Many counts were recorded for this clonotype. This sequence joins TRBV7-9 and TRBJ2-7; unclear D gene. The V and J ends lost 1 base and 4 bases respectively, with 11 bases between them. From germline, CDR1 is SEHNR and CDR2 FQNEAQ (reference sequence). The length of the CDR3 is 14 residues. The CDR3 DNA reads as TGTGCCAGCAGCTTAGGGCTGAAGGGTTACGAGCAGTACTTC. Its translation is CASSLGLKGYEQYF.

This clonotype was seen more than once but under ten times. V and J are TRBV6-5 and TRBJ1-3, with no clear D. CDR1 is MNHEY and CDR2 is SVGAGI in the germline V gene. The V and J ends lost 2 bases and 1 base respectively, with 9 bases between them. The CDR3 spans 15 residues. CDR3 in DNA: TGTGCCAGCAGTTACACTTCGGGTTCTGGAAACACCATATATTTT. Protein product: CASSYTSGSGNTIYF.

This clonotype was seen many times. CDR3 bases: TGTGCCAGCAGGGACAGGTCTAATCAGCCCCAGCATTTT. This gives the protein CASRDRSNQPQHF. The rearrangement links TRBV6-2 or TRBV6-3 to TRBJ1-5; 7 nucleotides align to TRBD1. Trimming removed 6 bases from V and 4 bases from J; junction bases left unmatched: 3. The CDR3 runs 13 residues. Per germline, CDR1 MNHEY and CDR2 SVGEGT.

This clonotype was found many times. The genes are TRBV16 and TRBJ2-5; TRBD1 matches at 9 bases. J lost 5 bases, V lost 4 bases, and 5 bases had no gene match. The CDR3 consists of 14 residues. The germline CDR1 and CDR2 sequences are KGHSY and FQNENV. CDR3 nucleotides: TGTGCCAGCAGCCGCCGGGACAGGGCGGAGACCCAGTACTTC. This translates into CASSRRDRAETQYF.

The V call is TRBV20-1, the J call TRBJ2-5; D perhaps matches TRBD2 (7 bases). This CDR3 has 14 residues. Germline CDR1 and CDR2: DFQATT and SNEGSKA (reference sequence). V was cut by 5 bases and J by 5 bases, with 18 bases left in between. The CDR3 DNA reads TGCAGTGCTCCCCCCGGGGGGCCGCGGGAGACCCAGTACTTC. Translated: CSAPPGGPRETQYF.

This clonotype was observed a few times. This chain joins TRBV12-3 or TRBV12-4 and TRBJ1-1, with TRBD1 matching 7 bases. V lost 6 bases to trimming and J lost 11 bases; unmatched junction nucleotides: 6. The CDR3 loop spans 11 amino acids. In nucleotides, the CDR3 is TGTGCCAGCAGCCTAGGACAGGAGGCTTTCTTT. Translation gives CASSLGQEAFF.

This clonotype showed up many times. The chain links TRBV11-2 to TRBJ1-6; a weak D match, TRBD1 (5 bases). Trimming removed 2 bases from V and 4 bases from J, with 21 bases in between. The CDR3 loop spans 19 amino acids. Germline V gives CDR1 SGHAT, CDR2 FQNNGV. The CDR3 loop is CASSLSRPAGRLYNSPLHF. The CDR3 coding sequence is TGTGCCAGCAGCTTATCACGTCCCGCAGGGCGGCTTTATAATTCACCCCTCCACTTT.

This clonotype has more than one count but fewer than ten. CDR3 coding DNA: TGTGCCAGCAGTTTTAGGACATTCAACTATGGCTACACCTTC. Translating gives CASSFRTFNYGYTF. The chain joins TRBV12-3 or TRBV12-4 to TRBJ1-2; possibly TRBD1 for D (5 bases). Trimming cost V 3 bases and J 2 bases, with 10 bases left between them. The CDR3 length is 14 residues.

The sample holds a few counts of this clonotype. The rearrangement links TRBV4-1 to TRBJ1-2; perhaps TRBD1 as D (6 bases). The V end lost 3 bases, the J end lost 6 bases, and 17 bases lay between the germline ends. The CDR3 has 15 residues. Germline assignment: CDR1 MGHRA and CDR2 YSYEKL. CDR3 DNA: TGCGCCAGCAGCCAGGCAGGGGTTAGGGCTGATGGCTACACCTTC. Its translation is CASSQAGVRADGYTF.

The CDR3 region has the DNA TGTGCCAGCAGCTTACCTAGCGGGGGGGCCTTTCAAGAGACCCAGTACTTC. Translation: CASSLPSGGAFQETQYF. This chain joins TRBV7-8 and TRBJ2-5; TRBD2 agrees at 12 bases. The ends lost 2 bases at V and 2 bases at J; junction bases unmatched: 6. This CDR3 region has 17 residues. CDR1 and CDR2 from the germline V gene are SGHVS and FQNEAQ.

This clonotype was recorded at least ten times. The rearrangement joins TRBV5-6 to TRBJ2-7; D is undetermined. Trimming took off 4 bases at V and 7 bases at J, with 9 bases between the two ends. CDR3 length: 11 amino acids. Germline lookup yields CDR1 SGHDT and CDR2 YYEEEE. The CDR3 sequence is CASSREREQYF. The DNA for the CDR3 is TGTGCCAGCAGCCGAGAGAGGGAGCAGTACTTC. The complete variable domain, with remaining parts taken from reference TRBV5-6 and TRBJ2-7, reads DAGVTQSPTHLIKTRGQQVTLRCSPKSGHDTVSWYQQALGQGPQFIFQYYEEEERQRGNFPDRFSGHQFPNYSSELNVNALLLGDSALYLCASSREREQYFGPGTRLTVT.

V usage is TRBV3-1 and J usage is TRBJ2-2; 8 positions agree with TRBD2. J was trimmed by 5 bases and V by 0 bases; bases with no gene match: 8. In germline, CDR1 is LGHDT, CDR2 YNNKEL (reference sequence). The CDR3 is made up of 17 amino acids. This chain's CDR3 is CASSQESGGAWTGELFF. Written as DNA, the CDR3 is TGTGCCAGCAGCCAAGAATCGGGGGGGGCGTGGACCGGGGAGCTGTTTTTT.

The genes are TRBV9 and TRBJ2-2; TRBD1 agrees at 9 bases. Germline loops: CDR1 SGDLS, CDR2 YYNGEE. J lost 2 bases, V lost 4 bases, and 6 bases had no gene match. This CDR3 has 16 residues. The DNA of the CDR3 is TGTGCCAGCAGCACTGACAGGGGGGACAACACCGGGGAGCTGTTTTTT. Translated, it gives CASSTDRGDNTGELFF.